The next 29 T cell receptor beta chains were all read from a single sample in a study of naive and memory T cell subsets. Study results and limitations: A few larger clonotypes appeared in naive repertoires, especially CD8, possibly memory cells re-expressing CD45RA.

An equimolar mix of two oligonucleotides served as the beta constant-region primer for TRBC1 and TRBC2. Four rounds of PCR amplified the ligated cDNA using nested alpha and beta constant-region primers plus SP2. TCRdb fed the UMI-ligation and nested PCR reads into MiXCR, producing one record per CDR3 protein. The sample has more than 120,000 distinct CDR3 sequences; more than 15% are singletons. These receptors have no identified antigens. Sequencing used naive CD8+ T cells from blood. The receptor set was obtained from a human donor in good health.

The chain links TRBV3-1 to TRBJ2-3; TRBD2 agrees at 13 bases. This CDR3 contains 18 residues. Trimming at V came to 0 bases and at J to 6 bases, leaving 9 bases not matched to a gene. The germline V gene has CDR1 LGHDT and CDR2 YNNKEL (reference sequence). CDR3 bases: TGTGCCAGCAGCCAAGACTTAACTAGCGGGAGGGCCGGGGATACGCAGTATTTT. Translated, it gives CASSQDLTSGRAGDTQYF.

In this sample, this clonotype turned up once. The chain combines TRBV28 with TRBJ1-2; D is ambiguous. The ends were cut back, 2 bases at V and 2 bases at J, with 12 bases in the middle. CDR3 length equals 15 residues. The V gene's germline CDR1 is MDHEN and CDR2 SYDVKM. The CDR3: CASSLGRRSNYGYTF. The CDR3 nucleotides read TGTGCCAGCAGTTTAGGTCGGAGGTCCAACTATGGCTACACCTTC.

This clonotype was counted between two and nine times. V and J are TRBV28 and TRBJ2-5; D possibly corresponds to TRBD1 (6 bases). Trimming removed 5 bases at V and 3 bases at J, with 16 bases between. The CDR3 covers 15 residues. Germline loops: CDR1 MDHEN, CDR2 SYDVKM. CDR3 protein: CASSRTLSGEETQYF. CDR3 DNA: TGTGCCAGCAGTCGAACGTTGTCAGGGGAAGAGACCCAGTACTTC.

This clonotype was seen a few times. The chain uses TRBV11-2 and TRBJ2-3, with 8 bases fitting TRBD2. V lost 1 base to trimming and J lost 0 bases; unmatched junction nucleotides: 3. CDR1 SGHAT and CDR2 FQNNGV come from the germline V gene. CDR3 length equals 16 residues. This chain's CDR3 is CASSLVLAGSTDTQYF. Written as DNA, the CDR3 is TGTGCCAGCAGCTTAGTCCTAGCGGGCAGCACAGATACGCAGTATTTT.

The table lists this clonotype with many counts. The chain uses TRBV7-6 and TRBJ2-5; D is possibly TRBD2 (6 bases). The CDR3 is 15 amino acids. V gave up 5 bases and J gave up 5 bases, with 18 bases separating them. Germline CDR1 and CDR2: SGHVS and FNYEAQ. The chain's CDR3 is CASSPLRPSGETQYF. The DNA for the CDR3 is TGTGCCAGCAGCCCTTTACGTCCAAGCGGGGAGACCCAGTACTTC.

This clonotype was counted between two and nine times. This chain uses TRBV2 with TRBJ1-5, with 9 bases lining up with TRBD1. There are 15 residues in the CDR3. V lost 4 bases and J lost 9; bases outside the gene matches: 10. Germline assignment: CDR1 SNHLY and CDR2 FYNNEI. The CDR3 loop reads CASSAGTGLRWPQHF. CDR3 nucleotides: TGTGCCAGCAGTGCTGGGACAGGGCTCAGGTGGCCCCAGCATTTT.

The chain has TRBV9 and TRBJ1-1, with D unclear. V was cut by 0 bases and J by 5 bases, with 8 bases left in between. Germline lookup yields CDR1 SGDLS and CDR2 YYNGEE. This CDR3 is 13 amino acids long. CDR3 nucleotides: TGTGCCAGCAGCGTAGTGGATGTGACTGAAGCTTTCTTT. Its translation: CASSVVDVTEAFF.

The chain combines TRBV6-2 or TRBV6-3 with TRBJ2-1; D not resolved. Germline CDR1 MNHEY, CDR2 SVGEGT. V lost 0 bases and J lost 6, with 15 bases in between. The CDR3 has 16 residues. Here the CDR3 DNA reads TGTGCCAGCAGTTACTCGAAGACTCGATTGAGCAATGAGCAGTTCTTC. Amino acid sequence: CASSYSKTRLSNEQFF.

The chain joins TRBV20-1 to TRBJ2-6, with 7 nucleotides matching TRBD1. V dropped 5 bases and J dropped 4; count of bases not matched to a gene: 20. This CDR3 contains 19 residues. From germline, CDR1 is DFQATT and CDR2 SNEGSKA (reference sequence). The CDR3 DNA reads TGCAGTGCTTCGCCAAGTGGGACAGTAAAGCTCGGAGGGGCCAACGTCCTGACTTTC. Residues: CSASPSGTVKLGGANVLTF.

The chain joins TRBV21-1 to TRBJ2-7; the DNA was not compared with TRBD1, the D call given in the table. TRBV21-1 is recorded as a pseudogene. The CDR3 covers 15 residues. In nucleotides, the CDR3 is TGTGCCAGCAGCAACCGGGACGCGAGCTCCTACGAGCAGTACTTC. Its translation: CASSNRDASSYEQYF.

V is TRBV6-6 and J is TRBJ2-1, with D possibly TRBD1 on 5 matching bases. Germline V gene sequence: CDR1 MNHNY, CDR2 SVGAGI (reference sequence). V was pared by 0 bases and J by 7 bases, with 13 bases between. The CDR3 covers 15 residues. The CDR3 DNA reads TGTGCCAGCAGTTACTCACCAGGGTTGGGGAATGAGCAGTTCTTC. Its translation is CASSYSPGLGNEQFF.

The V gene is TRBV5-1, the J gene TRBJ2-7, with TRBD1 matching 7 bases. The germline V gene has CDR1 SGHRS and CDR2 YFSETQ. The CDR3 covers 13 residues. Losses at the gene ends were 5 bases for V and 3 bases for J; bases not matched to a gene: 5. The CDR3 loop reads CASRTGTDYEQYF. The CDR3 coding sequence is TGCGCCAGCAGAACCGGGACAGACTACGAGCAGTACTTC.

The V and J genes are TRBV5-1 and TRBJ2-7; D possibly corresponds to TRBD2 (5 bases). CDR3 length: 15 amino acids. The germline CDR1 and CDR2 sequences are SGHRS and YFSETQ. V gave up 0 bases and J gave up 3 bases, with 13 bases separating them. The CDR3 protein is CASSLAGGGDYEQYF. Written as DNA, the CDR3 is TGCGCCAGCAGCTTGGCCGGAGGCGGTGACTACGAGCAGTACTTC.

The chain uses TRBV14 and TRBJ1-1; D ambiguous. The ends were cut back, 3 bases at V and 0 bases at J, with 5 bases in the middle. Germline V gene sequence: CDR1 SGHDN, CDR2 FVKESK. The CDR3 has 13 residues. CDR3 bases: TGTGCCAGCAGCCATCTGTTGAACACTGAAGCTTTCTTT. It translates to CASSHLLNTEAFF.

This clonotype came up a few times. V and J are TRBV6-5 and TRBJ1-4; D uncertain. Deletions cut 3 bases from V and 5 bases from J, with 16 bases between. The V gene's germline CDR1 is MNHEY and CDR2 SVGAGI. The CDR3 totals 16 residues. CDR3 amino acids: CASSYSAGAINEKLFF. The CDR3 nucleotides read TGTGCCAGCAGTTATTCGGCGGGAGCGATCAATGAAAAACTGTTTTTT.

The rearrangement uses TRBV6-5 and TRBJ1-1; tentative D call: TRBD1 (6 bases). V was clipped by 2 bases and J by 1 base, with 14 bases between them. The CDR3 has 16 residues. CDR1 is MNHEY and CDR2 is SVGAGI in the germline V gene. The chain's CDR3 is CASSYTEQGWNTEAFF. The CDR3 bases are TGTGCCAGCAGTTACACGGAACAGGGCTGGAACACTGAAGCTTTCTTT.

V is TRBV6-5 and J is TRBJ1-1, with D uncertain. The CDR3 length is 15 residues. Trimming removed 4 bases at V and 1 base at J, with 13 bases between. The V gene's germline CDR1 is MNHEY and CDR2 SVGAGI. In DNA, the CDR3 is TGTGCCAGCAGTTTACGATTGACGGGGAACACTGAAGCTTTCTTT. Translating it yields CASSLRLTGNTEAFF.

The V and J genes are TRBV27 and TRBJ1-3; D not certain. The CDR3 loop spans 14 amino acids. Trimming removed 2 bases from V and 4 bases from J, with 9 bases in between. The germline CDR1 and CDR2 sequences are MNHEY and SMNVEV (reference sequence). CDR3: CASSLLGDGNTIYF. The CDR3 DNA sequence: TGTGCCAGCAGTTTACTGGGTGACGGAAACACCATATATTTT.

This clonotype occurred a few times. V is TRBV5-6 and J is TRBJ2-2; TRBD2 matches at 9 bases. CDR3 length: 16 amino acids. The trim removed 0 bases at V and 2 bases at J, leaving 2 bases unmatched. The germline V gene has CDR1 SGHDT and CDR2 YYEEEE. This chain's CDR3 is CASSLELAGNTGELFF. The CDR3, as DNA: TGTGCCAGCAGCTTGGAACTAGCGGGTAACACCGGGGAGCTGTTTTTT.

This chain uses TRBV5-1 with TRBJ2-7; a weak D match, TRBD1 (5 bases). The CDR3 covers 12 residues. Trimming took off 2 bases at V and 5 bases at J, with 8 bases between the two ends. Looked up from germline, CDR1 is SGHRS and CDR2 is YFSETQ. CDR3 protein: CASSFQGDEQYF. The CDR3 coding sequence is TGCGCCAGCAGCTTCCAGGGTGACGAGCAGTACTTC.

This clonotype was seen a few times. This chain connects TRBV10-3 to TRBJ2-5; weak D call: TRBD1 (5 bases). The V gene's germline CDR1 is ENHRY and CDR2 SYGVKD. The CDR3 totals 14 residues. V lost 6 bases and J 5 bases, leaving 16 bases between the germline ends. CDR3 protein: CAISTDSYGETQYF. The CDR3 DNA reads TGTGCCATCAGCACCGACAGTTACGGGGAGACCCAGTACTTC.

The chain employs TRBV29-1 and TRBJ2-5, with unresolved D. V shed 3 bases and J shed 4 bases, with 15 bases lying between them. CDR3 length: 14 amino acids. From germline, CDR1 is SQVTM and CDR2 ANQGSEA. Here the CDR3 DNA reads TGCAGCGTTGAGAAGCAGGACGAGTTAGAGACCCAGTACTTC. It codes for CSVEKQDELETQYF.

The chain couples TRBV20-1 to TRBJ2-7, with TRBD2 as a possible D gene (5 bases). Deletions cut 2 bases from V and 7 bases from J, with 15 bases between. The CDR3 sequence is 13 residues long. Germline V gene lookup returns CDR1 DFQATT and CDR2 SNEGSKA (reference sequence). This CDR3 reads CSARTAASVEQYF. CDR3 in DNA: TGCAGTGCTAGAACAGCGGCCTCTGTGGAGCAGTACTTC.

This clonotype was seen only a few times. The chain carries TRBV10-3 and TRBJ1-2, with D unresolved. CDR1 is ENHRY, CDR2 SYGVKD, per germline. V lost 3 bases and J lost 5, with 10 bases in between. This CDR3 is built from 13 residues. The CDR3 protein is CAISEGQNYGYTF. CDR3 coding DNA: TGTGCCATCAGTGAAGGGCAGAATTATGGCTACACCTTC.

This clonotype was seen many times. This sequence joins TRBV20-1 and TRBJ1-1; TRBD1 agrees at 10 bases. CDR1 and CDR2 from the germline V gene are DFQATT and SNEGSKA (reference sequence). The CDR3 covers 14 residues. J lost 8 bases, V lost 5 bases, and 11 bases had no gene match. The CDR3 nucleotides are TGCAGTGCTCGATCCGGGACAGGGGCCCTGGAAGCTTTCTTT. Translation: CSARSGTGALEAFF.

The chain has TRBV9 and TRBJ2-5, with D possibly matching TRBD1 (6 bases). The germline V gene encodes CDR1 SGDLS and CDR2 YYNGEE. Trimming removed 3 bases at V and 2 bases at J, with 14 bases between. This CDR3 spans 15 amino acids. The CDR3 DNA reads as TGTGCCAGCAGCGCGCTGACAGGAGATCAAGAGACCCAGTACTTC. Its translation is CASSALTGDQETQYF. The variable domain in full, completed from reference TRBV9 and TRBJ2-5, reads DSGVTQTPKHLITATGQRVTLRCSPRSGDLSVYWYQQSLDQGLQFLIQYYNGEERAKGNILERFSAQQFPDLHSELNLSSLELGDSALYFCASSALTGDQETQYFGPGTRLLVL.

The rearrangement uses TRBV5-4 and TRBJ2-7, with TRBD2 matching over 8 bases. CDR3 size: 14 residues. Germline V gene data show CDR1 as SGHNT and CDR2 as YYREEE (reference sequence). Trimming took 5 bases from V and 3 from J; bases not matched to a gene: 7. The CDR3 DNA reads TGTGCCAGCAGAATTAGCGGGGCGGTCTACGAGCAGTACTTC. Translated, it gives CASRISGAVYEQYF.

The chain employs TRBV7-9 and TRBJ1-1, with 7 bases that match TRBD1. The CDR3 has 15 residues. Looked up from germline, CDR1 is SEHNR and CDR2 is FQNEAQ (reference sequence). Trimming at V came to 4 bases and at J to 1 base, leaving 6 bases not matched to a gene. In nucleotides, the CDR3 is TGTGCCAGCAGCTCAGGAGACAGGGCGAACACTGAAGCTTTCTTT. Encoded protein: CASSSGDRANTEAFF.

This clonotype has a handful of counts. The V gene is TRBV6-2 or TRBV6-3, the J gene TRBJ1-1; D remains unclear. V gave up 0 bases and J gave up 3 bases, with 11 bases separating them. The CDR3 totals 15 residues. CDR1 is MNHEY and CDR2 is SVGEGT in the germline V gene. CDR3 amino acids: CASSYSFTKDTEAFF. CDR3 nucleotides: TGTGCCAGCAGTTACTCGTTCACCAAGGACACTGAAGCTTTCTTT.